Shown below are 15 T cell receptor beta chains from a single sample sequenced in a study of cytomegalovirus exposure and HLA in healthy donors (TCRdb year 2017). Libraries were prepared through the immunoSEQ multiplex PCR assay. A mixture of 60 forward primers for TCR Vbeta segments and 13 reverse primers for TCR Jbeta segments was used in the multiplex PCR. The immuneACCESS repertoire file appears here via TCRdb, limited to in-frame rearrangements. These files lack a portion of the clones; in checked studies, under half of the deficit traces to unresolved V genes, and the cause of the others is not known. This sample comprises roughly 90,000 clones, nearly 80% of them detected only once. 4.6% of the sample is held by the ten biggest clonotypes. The sequenced sample consisted of PBMCs. The receptors were gathered from a woman aged 40 to 50 in good health and CMV-seropositive.

The rearrangement uses TRBV19 and TRBJ1-5; TRBD1 is a possible D gene (5 bases). V was clipped by 7 bases and J by 4 bases, with 14 bases between them. Germline CDR1 is LNHDA and CDR2 is SQIVND (reference sequence). The CDR3 is 14 amino acids. CDR3 sequence (DNA): TGTGCCAGTATCCGAGCGGGGGGTAATCAGCCCCAGCATTTT. As protein: CASIRAGGNQPQHF.

This clone was detected once. J is TRBJ2-5 and V is TRBV28; tentatively, D is TRBD1 (5 bases). Germline V gene lookup returns CDR1 MDHEN and CDR2 SYDVKM. The CDR3 is 14 amino acids. The V and J ends lost 6 bases and 0 bases respectively, with 11 bases between them. Written as DNA, the CDR3 is TGTGCCAGCAGCTACCGACAGTACCAAGAGACCCAGTACTTC. It translates to CASSYRQYQETQYF.

The chain links TRBV18 to TRBJ2-7; the D gene is possibly TRBD1 (6 bases). CDR3 length: 12 residues. The V and J ends lost 4 bases and 6 bases respectively, with 10 bases between them. Looked up from germline, CDR1 is KGHSH and CDR2 is LQKENI. CDR3 nucleotides: TGTGCCAGCTCACTACTCAGGGGCGAGCAGTACTTC. It translates to CASSLLRGEQYF. The whole variable domain, remainder taken from reference TRBV18 and TRBJ2-7, is NAGVMQNPRHLVRRRGQEARLRCSPMKGHSHVYWYRQLPEEGLKFMVYLQKENIIDESGMPKERFSAEFPKEGPSILRIQQVVRGDSAAYFCASSLLRGEQYFGPGTRLTVT.

This chain joins TRBV13 and TRBJ2-1; D might be TRBD1 (6 bases). Germline CDR1 is PRHDT and CDR2 is FYEKMQ (reference sequence). This CDR3 has 15 residues. V was trimmed by 1 base and J by 5 bases, leaving 12 bases between them. CDR3 coding DNA: TGTGCCAGCAGCTTAGCCCGGACAGTCGACAATGAGCAGTTCTTC. As protein: CASSLARTVDNEQFF.

The V call is TRBV2, the J call TRBJ2-3; 7 bases align to TRBD2. The CDR3 covers 16 residues. CDR1 and CDR2 (germline): SNHLY, FYNNEI. Trimming took 0 bases from V and 5 from J; bases not matched to a gene: 8. The CDR3 is CASSEASGSGEDTQYF. CDR3 bases: TGTGCCAGCAGTGAAGCTTCCGGGAGCGGGGAAGATACGCAGTATTTT.

This clone was seen only a few times. The gene calls are TRBV5-1 and TRBJ1-1; 10 nucleotides agree with TRBD1. CDR1 and CDR2 from the germline V gene are SGHRS and YFSETQ. This CDR3 has 14 residues. V lost 7 bases, J lost 3 bases, and 6 bases stayed unmatched. CDR3 sequence (DNA): TGCGCCAGCTTTGTAGGGACAGGGGACACTGAAGCTTTCTTT. It encodes CASFVGTGDTEAFF.

V usage is TRBV11-3 and J usage is TRBJ2-7, with 11 bases fitting TRBD1. This CDR3 spans 15 amino acids. The V gene end was trimmed by 4 bases and the J gene end by 3 bases; junction bases not matched to a gene: 5. Germline V gene data show CDR1 as SGHNT and CDR2 as YENEEA. In DNA, the CDR3 is TGTGCCAGCAGCTACTCCGGGACAGGGGGCTACGAGCAGTACTTC. Protein: CASSYSGTGGYEQYF.

The chain recombines TRBV19 with TRBJ2-1, with TRBD2 identical over 8 bases. Germline V lookup: CDR1 LNHDA, CDR2 SQIVND (reference sequence). The CDR3 length is 15 residues. V shed 5 bases and J 4 bases; nucleotides not matched to a gene: 7. The CDR3 DNA sequence: TGTGCCAGTAGTGCTCGGTTAGCGGGGTACAATGAGCAGTTCTTC. This sequence encodes CASSARLAGYNEQFF.

The rearrangement uses TRBV5-3 and TRBJ2-7; tentative D call: TRBD1 (6 bases). TRBV5-3 qualifies as an ORF whose function is uncertain. The CDR3 consists of 14 residues. Trimming removed 5 bases from V and 6 bases from J, with 18 bases in between. CDR3 nucleotide sequence: TGTGCCAGAAGTTACCGTTTGAGGGGGAGCGAGCAGTACTTC. Translated, it gives CARSYRLRGSEQYF.

The gene calls are TRBV7-6 and TRBJ2-5; D is ambiguous. V lost 5 bases to trimming and J lost 2 bases, with 12 bases between them. This CDR3 is built from 14 residues. Germline V CDR1 and CDR2: SGHVS, FNYEAQ. The DNA of the CDR3 is TGTGCCAGCAGCCCCTCCCTGGCTCAAGAGACCCAGTACTTC. Its translation: CASSPSLAQETQYF.

This clone showed up just once. The rearrangement uses TRBV7-2 and TRBJ2-7, with 7 bases that match TRBD2. The CDR3 is made up of 13 amino acids. CDR1 is SGHTA and CDR2 is FQGNSA in the germline V gene. V shed 6 bases and J 6 bases; nucleotides not matched to a gene: 8. CDR3 DNA: TGTGCCAGCAGTCCTTTGGGCGGGGGCGAGCAGTACTTC. This translates into CASSPLGGGEQYF.

The V and J genes are TRBV7-2 and TRBJ2-1, with D possibly matching TRBD2 (6 bases). The germline V gene has CDR1 SGHTA and CDR2 FQGNSA. The CDR3 loop spans 14 amino acids. Trimming took 5 bases from V and 7 from J, leaving 15 bases between them. The CDR3 protein is CASSATREINEQFF. The CDR3 bases are TGTGCCAGCAGCGCCACCCGGGAGATAAATGAGCAGTTCTTC.

The V and J genes are TRBV7-9 and TRBJ1-2; D is perhaps TRBD1 (5 bases). This CDR3 region has 14 residues. Germline V gene sequence: CDR1 SEHNR, CDR2 FQNEAQ (reference sequence). Trimming cost V 1 base and J 3 bases, with 9 bases left between them. In DNA form, the CDR3 reads TGTGCCAGCAGCTTAGGGGGCTCGGACTATGGCTACACCTTC. Residues: CASSLGGSDYGYTF. Looking up the rest from reference TRBV7-9 and TRBJ1-2 gives the full variable domain: DTGVSQNPRHKITKRGQNVTFRCDPISEHNRLYWYRQTLGQGPEFLTYFQNEAQLEKSRLLSDRFSAERPKGSFSTLEIQRTEQGDSAMYLCASSLGGSDYGYTFGSGTRLTVV.

V and J are TRBV4-3 and TRBJ2-1; maybe TRBD2 (5 bases). Per the germline V gene, CDR1 is LGHNA and CDR2 is YSLEER. This CDR3 has 15 amino acids. V gave up 1 base and J gave up 9 bases, with 16 bases separating them. The CDR3 spells CASSQVGSGNTEQFF. The CDR3 DNA is TGCGCCAGCAGCCAAGTGGGGTCGGGGAATACTGAGCAGTTCTTC.

This chain joins TRBV21-1 and TRBJ2-5; TRBD2, the table's D call, was not compared with the DNA. TRBV21-1 is marked as a pseudogene. The CDR3 covers 16 residues. CDR3 protein: CASSFRSTDAGETQYF. CDR3 bases: TGTGCCAGCAGCTTCAGATCGACAGACGCGGGGGAGACCCAGTACTTC.